This TCR beta chain comes out of a study of vaccination and CD4 T cells after COVID-19. On the study more broadly: Overlapping SARS-CoV-2, HCoV-NL63, HCoV-OC43 and HCoV-229E spike peptides were used to stimulate cells. Notes on the study in general: No early post-infection timepoints were studied, and convalescent patients studied were relatively few. Reactive clonotype counts went from median about 20 after infection to about 38 after vaccination, nonsignificantly.

With the Oncomine TCR Beta short-read assay, DNA from cultured CD4+ T cells was sequenced. TCRdb reprocessed the PCR reads via MiXCR and lists one record per CDR3 protein. The repertoire includes tens of thousands of distinct CDR3 sequences, roughly 64% of them detected once, and 7% to 10% sits in the top ten. V lost 3 bases to trimming and J lost 4 bases, with 21 bases between them. The CDR3 is 17 residues long. Germline V gives CDR1 KGHDR, CDR2 SFDVKD. Treatment of the sample: approximately 9-day PBMC culture with coronavirus spike peptide pools or control peptides (ViraFEST assay). Via ViraFEST, peptide pools expanded antigen-specific T cells before TCR sequencing. As regards this clonotype: The antigen is unknown.

This sequence originates from a human donor who had recovered from COVID-19. V and J are TRBV24-1 and TRBJ2-7; perhaps TRBD2 as D (7 bases). Sample: CD4+ T cells from blood, cultured in vitro. CDR3 in amino acids: CATSDHRGGGGPYEQYF. The DNA for the CDR3 is TGTGCCACCAGTGATCACCGTGGGGGAGGGGGTCCTTACGAGCAGTACTTC.